The clone carrying this TCR beta chain was observed a few times. Its matching antigen is unknown. This entry is derived from a study of beta chain features in type 1 diabetes. Expressed TCRB transcripts were sequenced after all isolated RNA was converted to cDNA. Libraries were prepared by immunoSEQ multiplex PCR; TCRdb keeps only in-frame clonotypes and omits some of them. The sample comprises around 310,000 clones, approximately 12% of which are singletons, and roughly 0.015% rests with the top ten. Averaging approximately 0.11 L, one heparinised blood draw was given by each donor. Using CD45RO/CCR7/CD25/CD127/CD95/CD27, CD4+ naive, central memory, regulatory and stem cell-like memory cells were sorted. This CDR3 is 15 amino acids long. The germline V and J ends were trimmed by 5 bases and 1 base, with 12 bases remaining between them. Germline CDR1 MNHNY, CDR2 SVGAGI (reference sequence). Study-level findings and limits: Shortening of TCRB CDR3s, moderate but significant, appeared in all four CD4+ subsets of Type 1 diabetes patients.

The clonotype comes from a woman in her late teens or twenties with type 1 diabetes. The chain recombines TRBV6-6 with TRBJ1-5, with D uncertain. Sequenced: naive CD4+ T cells from blood. This CDR3 is CASSGPTWSNQPQHF. Here the CDR3 DNA reads TGTGCCAGCAGTGGGCCCACGTGGAGCAATCAGCCCCAGCATTTT.